These 27 T cell receptor beta chains were all obtained from the same sample, sequenced in a study of T cell repertoires in cytomegalovirus infection. One entry per CDR3 protein, called by TCRdb with MiXCR from the reads. This sample carries roughly 500,000 distinct CDR3 sequences, roughly 42% of them seen once, and the ten largest clones take roughly two fifths. Their antigens remain unidentified. Material: cultured PBMCs, obtained from culture after CMV antigen stimulation. The receptors derive from a human donor in good health (CMV status not recorded). Some clones in this sample may be carry-over from other donors' samples.

The table lists this clonotype with a few counts. The chain uses TRBV12-3 or TRBV12-4 and TRBJ1-1; perhaps TRBD1 as D (5 bases). The length of the CDR3 is 13 residues. V lost 7 bases and J lost 5, with 14 bases in between. The CDR3 loop is CASIQGVGTEAFF. The CDR3 DNA follows: TGTGCCAGCATCCAGGGCGTGGGTACTGAAGCTTTCTTT.

The chain links TRBV7-8 to TRBJ2-1; weak D call: TRBD1 (7 bases). Germline V CDR1 and CDR2: SGHVS, FQNEAQ. The CDR3 sequence is 19 residues long. V dropped 5 bases and J dropped 5 bases, with 28 bases sitting between them. Here the CDR3 DNA reads TGTGCCAGCAGCCAGGACAGGAGGGATACGTGGGTCGGGAACAATGAGCAGTTCTTC. Encoded protein: CASSQDRRDTWVGNNEQFF.

This chain uses TRBV7-2 with TRBJ2-5; D perhaps matches TRBD2 (5 bases). Germline assignment: CDR1 SGHTA and CDR2 FQGNSA. Trimming removed 1 base from V and 7 bases from J, with 16 bases in between. There are 15 residues in the CDR3. DNA for the CDR3: TGTGCCAGCAGCTTAGGGCCCTATAAGGGAGTGACCCAGTACTTC. Translation gives CASSLGPYKGVTQYF. Full variable domain (remainder filled in from reference TRBV7-2 and TRBJ2-5): GAGVSQSPSNKVTEKGKDVELRCDPISGHTALYWYRQSLGQGLEFLIYFQGNSAPDKSGLPSDRFSAERTGGSVSTLTIQRTQQEDSAVYLCASSLGPYKGVTQYFGPGTRLLVL.

This clonotype was recorded a few times. The V and J genes are TRBV20-1 and TRBJ2-5; D uncertain. Trimming cost V 3 bases and J 3 bases, with 11 bases left between them. The CDR3 loop spans 13 amino acids. Germline V gene sequence: CDR1 DFQATT, CDR2 SNEGSKA (reference sequence). CDR3 bases: TGCAGTGCTAGGGGCGACTTGAAAGAGACCCAGTACTTC. Its translation is CSARGDLKETQYF.

This chain uses TRBV11-2 with TRBJ2-3; 9 nucleotides match TRBD2. Germline CDR1 and CDR2: SGHAT and FQNNGV. V dropped 3 bases and J dropped 3; count of bases not matched to a gene: 10. The CDR3 contains 17 residues. In nucleotides, the CDR3 is TGTGCCAGCAGCTTCCCCGAGGTTGCGGGAGGGACAGATACGCAGTATTTT. This encodes CASSFPEVAGGTDTQYF.

V gene TRBV5-4 combines with J gene TRBJ2-3; 10 nucleotides line up with TRBD2. CDR3 length: 15 residues. Germline V gene data show CDR1 as SGHNT and CDR2 as YYREEE (reference sequence). Unmatched junction bases numbered 8, after V lost 4 bases and J lost 6 bases. This chain's CDR3 is CASSVIAGGPDTQYF. As DNA, the CDR3 is TGTGCCAGCAGCGTTATAGCGGGGGGCCCCGATACGCAGTATTTT.

V is TRBV7-2 and J is TRBJ2-3, with 14 bases fitting TRBD2. In germline, CDR1 is SGHTA, CDR2 FQGNSA. Unmatched junction bases numbered 3, after V lost 5 bases and J lost 8 bases. The CDR3 is made up of 14 amino acids. CDR3 nucleotide sequence: TGTGCCAGCAGCCCGGGACTAGCGGGAGCTACGCAGTATTTT. Translated, it gives CASSPGLAGATQYF.

The rearrangement links TRBV7-9 to TRBJ2-3; D remains ambiguous. The CDR3 runs to 16 residues. Germline values: CDR1 SEHNR, CDR2 FQNEAQ (reference sequence). Trimming pared 1 base from V and 0 bases from J, leaving 11 bases between. The CDR3 is CASSLVPRTSTDTQYF. As DNA, the CDR3 is TGTGCCAGCAGCTTAGTCCCTCGAACTAGCACAGATACGCAGTATTTT.

The gene calls are TRBV6-1 and TRBJ2-7; D uncertain. The CDR3 is made up of 14 amino acids. Germline V CDR1 and CDR2: MNHNS, SASEGT. V lost 0 bases, J lost 2 bases, and 8 bases lay in between. The CDR3 sequence: CASSEALRTYEQYF. The CDR3, as DNA: TGTGCCAGCAGTGAAGCGCTTCGGACCTACGAGCAGTACTTC.

The CDR3 region has the DNA TGTGCCAGCAAAGAGGTGGGGGAGCAGTACTTC. It translates to CASKEVGEQYF. The J gene is TRBJ2-7, the V gene TRBV6-6; D not resolved. The CDR3 runs 11 residues. V was pared by 7 bases and J by 7 bases, with 11 bases between. In germline, CDR1 is MNHNY, CDR2 SVGAGI (reference sequence).

This sequence joins TRBV6-2 or TRBV6-3 and TRBJ2-1; no reliable D call. The CDR3 extends over 15 amino acids. V shed 4 bases and J shed 7 bases, with 17 bases lying between them. Germline-derived CDR1 and CDR2 are MNHEY and SVGEGT. The CDR3 sequence is CASSLGPPDGNEQFF. In nucleotides, the CDR3 is TGTGCCAGCAGTTTAGGACCCCCTGATGGGAATGAGCAGTTCTTC.

The V gene is TRBV7-2, the J gene TRBJ2-1, with 9 bases matching TRBD2. Unmatched junction bases numbered 6, after V lost 0 bases and J lost 9 bases. The CDR3 is 15 residues long. Germline assignment: CDR1 SGHTA and CDR2 FQGNSA. The chain's CDR3 is CASSLAPGLAIEQFF. The CDR3 region has the DNA TGTGCCAGCAGCTTAGCACCGGGACTAGCAATTGAGCAGTTCTTC.

Details on this clonotype: Possible read error: a much larger clone is one base away. The conserved phenylalanine or tryptophan normally closing the CDR3 is absent here, so this likely arose from a read error. The rearrangement uses TRBV19 and TRBJ1-1; D unclear. CDR3 length equals 12 residues. V shed 0 bases and J shed 8 bases, with 7 bases lying between them. Per germline, CDR1 LNHDA and CDR2 SQIVND (reference sequence). The CDR3 loop is CASSIDRLEAFS. The CDR3 DNA follows: TGTGCCAGTAGTATAGATCGTCTCGAAGCTTTCTCT.

The chain employs TRBV7-4 and TRBJ1-5; no reliable D call. The V gene lost 9 bases and the J gene lost 2 bases, with 8 bases spanning the gap. This CDR3 region has 12 residues. CDR1 and CDR2 from the germline V gene are SGHVT and SQSDAQ. The CDR3 nucleotides are TGTGCCAGTGGGGTGGGCAATCAGCCCCAGCATTTT. It translates to CASGVGNQPQHF.

This clonotype was picked up a small number of times. CDR3 nucleotide sequence: TGTGCCAGCAGCCCCCGGACTAGCGGGAGGGCCGAACAGTACTTC. Protein: CASSPRTSGRAEQYF. The chain recombines TRBV6-2 or TRBV6-3 with TRBJ2-7, with 15 positions matching TRBD2. This CDR3 region has 15 residues. V was pared by 6 bases and J by 10 bases, with 10 bases of the junction left unmatched. Per the germline V gene, CDR1 is MNHEY and CDR2 is SVGEGT.

V and J are TRBV5-4 and TRBJ2-2, with D possibly matching TRBD1 (6 bases). The CDR3 is 16 amino acids. Trimming left V 1 base short and J 0 bases short, with 10 bases between. Germline V gives CDR1 SGHNT, CDR2 YYREEE (reference sequence). CDR3 coding DNA: TGTGCCAGCAGCTTGCCAGGGGCCCCGAACACCGGGGAGCTGTTTTTT. Translated: CASSLPGAPNTGELFF.

The CDR3 DNA sequence: TGTGCCAGCAGAAGGAGCCTAGCGGGGAACACAGATACGCAGTATTTT. The encoded protein is CASRRSLAGNTDTQYF. This chain joins TRBV6-8 and TRBJ2-3; 9 nucleotides line up with TRBD2. The J segment lost 2 bases and the V segment lost 6 bases, leaving 9 bases of the junction unmatched. The germline gives CDR1 MNHGY, CDR2 SAAAGT. The CDR3 has 16 amino acids.

The chain joins TRBV5-5 to TRBJ2-1; D uncertain. This CDR3 comprises 14 residues. The V gene's germline CDR1 is SGHKS and CDR2 YYEKEE (reference sequence). V was clipped by 2 bases and J by 8 bases, with 14 bases between them. The CDR3 DNA reads as TGTGCCAGCAGCTTTGATTCTCTAGGTTATGAGCAGTTCTTC. It encodes CASSFDSLGYEQFF.

The rearrangement links TRBV5-6 to TRBJ1-1, with D perhaps matching TRBD1 (5 bases). CDR3 size: 14 residues. Per germline, CDR1 SGHDT and CDR2 YYEEEE. Trimming stripped 2 bases from V and 4 bases from J, with 12 bases between. The CDR3 sequence: CASSLGRESTEAFF. The CDR3 region has the DNA TGTGCCAGCAGCTTAGGCAGGGAGAGCACTGAAGCTTTCTTT.

The chain couples TRBV4-1 to TRBJ1-4; 7 bases agree with TRBD1. V lost 4 bases, J lost 5 bases, and 13 bases stayed unmatched. Germline V gene data show CDR1 as MGHRA and CDR2 as YSYEKL. The length of the CDR3 is 17 residues. CDR3 bases: TGCGCCAGCAGCCGGCCGACAGGGTCGGGGGAAAATGAAAAACTGTTTTTT. It is translated as CASSRPTGSGENEKLFF.

In this sample, this clonotype turned up a few times. This chain connects TRBV14 to TRBJ2-7, with D possibly matching TRBD1 (5 bases). Germline V gives CDR1 SGHDN, CDR2 FVKESK. There are 13 residues in the CDR3. The ends were cut back, 3 bases at V and 5 bases at J, with 11 bases in the middle. This CDR3 is CASSQSWGHEQYF. In nucleotides, the CDR3 is TGTGCCAGCAGCCAGTCCTGGGGCCACGAGCAGTACTTC.

The chain's CDR3 is CASSSSDQETQYF. The DNA for the CDR3 is TGTGCCAGCAGTTCTAGCGATCAAGAGACCCAGTACTTC. The rearrangement uses TRBV12-3 or TRBV12-4 and TRBJ2-5; D may be TRBD2 (6 bases). This CDR3 contains 13 residues. V lost 4 bases to trimming and J lost 2 bases, with 8 bases between them.

The V and J genes are TRBV6-1 and TRBJ2-4; TRBD2 aligns across 7 bases. The CDR3 contains 14 residues. V shed 5 bases, J shed 1 base, and the junction held 2 bases outside the gene matches. Germline V lookup: CDR1 MNHNS, CDR2 SASEGT. DNA of the CDR3: TGTGCCAGCAGTACTAGCGCGGCCAAAAACATTCAGTACTTC. Residues: CASSTSAAKNIQYF.

The gene calls are TRBV24-1 and TRBJ2-3; TRBD2 aligns across 12 bases. V dropped 2 bases and J dropped 4; count of bases not matched to a gene: 3. The CDR3 has 16 residues. Germline V gene sequence: CDR1 KGHDR, CDR2 SFDVKD. The CDR3 sequence is CATSDSSGRAPDTQYF. Written as DNA, the CDR3 is TGTGCCACCAGTGATTCTAGCGGGAGGGCCCCAGATACGCAGTATTTT.

This clonotype was found a few times. This chain links TRBV7-7 with TRBJ2-2; D may be TRBD1 or TRBD2 (5 bases each). Germline CDR1 reads SSHAT; CDR2 reads FNYEAQ (reference sequence). This CDR3 has 15 amino acids. Trimming took off 5 bases at V and 6 bases at J, with 16 bases between the two ends. CDR3 sequence: CASSPSVGDAGELFF. DNA of the CDR3: TGTGCCAGCAGCCCCTCTGTCGGGGACGCCGGGGAGCTGTTTTTT.

The chain couples TRBV6-5 to TRBJ2-3; D is unresolved. Germline CDR1 and CDR2: MNHEY and SVGAGI. The V end was cut by 2 bases, the J end by 4 bases, with 13 bases between. The CDR3 consists of 15 residues. The CDR3 bases are TGTGCCAGCAGTTACCGAGCCGGTGGGTCAGATACGCAGTATTTT. It specifies CASSYRAGGSDTQYF.

The chain carries TRBV4-3 and TRBJ2-1; D call uncertain. CDR1 is LGHNA, CDR2 YSLEER, per germline. This CDR3 has 16 amino acids. V was clipped by 2 bases and J by 2 bases, with 13 bases between them. CDR3 in amino acids: CASSQSPRTPYNEQFF. The CDR3 nucleotides read TGCGCCAGCAGCCAATCCCCCCGGACCCCCTACAATGAGCAGTTCTTC.